This passage covers 26 T cell receptor beta chains from one sample sequenced in a study of blood T cell repertoires in COVID-19. Sequencing used immunoSEQ multiplex PCR; TCRdb keeps in-frame clones, though not all of them. The sample holds 170,000 or so clones; around 90% are singletons and the top ten take approximately 0.62%. Source material: peripheral blood. These receptors were collected from a man aged 60 to 69 with COVID-19, enrolled during active disease.

This sequence joins TRBV30 and TRBJ2-7; 9 bases map to TRBD1. The CDR3 is made up of 15 amino acids. Germline lookup yields CDR1 GTSNPN and CDR2 SVGIG (reference sequence). V lost 7 bases and J lost 3; bases outside the gene matches: 13. In nucleotides, the CDR3 is TGTGCCTATCGACCGGGACAGGGACGCTTCTACGAGCAGTACTTC. As protein: CAYRPGQGRFYEQYF.

The rearrangement links TRBV6-2 or TRBV6-3 to TRBJ1-4, with 11 bases that match TRBD1. Looked up from germline, CDR1 is MNHEY and CDR2 is SVGEGT. V trimming: 0 bases; J trimming: 11 bases; junction bases outside the gene matches: 2. The CDR3 runs to 14 residues. The CDR3 sequence: CASSYSGQGAKLFF. CDR3 nucleotide sequence: TGTGCCAGCAGTTACTCAGGACAGGGGGCGAAACTGTTTTTT.

This clone was detected once. V gene TRBV7-9 combines with J gene TRBJ1-3; D unclear. Trimming shortened V by 1 base and J by 3 bases, and 4 bases separated the two germline ends. The CDR3 runs to 13 residues. The V gene's germline CDR1 is SEHNR and CDR2 FQNEAQ (reference sequence). In nucleotides, the CDR3 is TGTGCCAGCAGCTTAGTCAGTGGAAACACCATATATTTT. Its translation: CASSLVSGNTIYF.

The genes are TRBV11-2 and TRBJ2-7; no reliable D call. CDR1 and CDR2 (germline): SGHAT, FQNNGV. The CDR3 totals 15 residues. Trimming cost V 0 bases and J 3 bases, with 12 bases left between them. CDR3 coding DNA: TGTGCCAGCAGCTTAGACCGCAGCGTAAGCTACGAGCAGTACTTC. Translation gives CASSLDRSVSYEQYF.

The chain joins TRBV14 to TRBJ2-1, with 12 bases lining up with TRBD2. The V gene's germline CDR1 is SGHDN and CDR2 FVKESK. V trimming: 4 bases; J trimming: 9 bases; junction bases outside the gene matches: 7. This CDR3 contains 15 residues. As DNA, the CDR3 is TGTGCCAGCAGCCCGAGACTAGCGGGAGACCGTGAGCAGTTCTTC. Encoded protein: CASSPRLAGDREQFF.

This chain connects TRBV10-3 to TRBJ2-1; D is ambiguous. Trimming removed 0 bases at V and 6 bases at J, with 9 bases between. The CDR3 extends over 14 amino acids. Germline CDR1 reads ENHRY; CDR2 reads SYGVKD. The CDR3: CAISESASGNEQFF. CDR3 nucleotide sequence: TGTGCCATCAGTGAGTCGGCTAGTGGCAATGAGCAGTTCTTC.

The chain has TRBV19 and TRBJ1-6, with D unclear. Trimming shortened V by 5 bases and J by 11 bases, and 16 bases separated the two germline ends. This CDR3 spans 14 amino acids. The germline V gene has CDR1 LNHDA and CDR2 SQIVND (reference sequence). CDR3 sequence reads: CASSSNRIGTPLHF. The CDR3 DNA reads as TGTGCCAGTAGTTCTAATAGGATCGGGACACCCCTCCACTTT.

V gene TRBV6-5 combines with J gene TRBJ2-7; 9 bases map to TRBD2. This CDR3 comprises 15 residues. J lost 4 bases, V lost 6 bases, and 10 bases had no gene match. CDR1 MNHEY and CDR2 SVGAGI come from the germline V gene. The CDR3 reads CASSRGSSGGYEQYF. Written as DNA, the CDR3 is TGTGCCAGCAGCCGCGGGAGTAGCGGGGGTTACGAGCAGTACTTC.

The J gene is TRBJ2-3, the V gene TRBV7-2, with TRBD1 matching 7 bases. Germline V gene lookup returns CDR1 SGHTA and CDR2 FQGNSA. The CDR3 is 16 amino acids. V dropped 3 bases and J dropped 0; count of bases not matched to a gene: 6. This CDR3 is CASSFPPTGSTDTQYF. The CDR3, as DNA: TGTGCCAGCAGCTTCCCTCCGACAGGGAGCACAGATACGCAGTATTTT. The full variable domain, in which reference TRBV7-2 and TRBJ2-3 provide the parts outside the CDR3, is GAGVSQSPSNKVTEKGKDVELRCDPISGHTALYWYRQSLGQGLEFLIYFQGNSAPDKSGLPSDRFSAERTGGSVSTLTIQRTQQEDSAVYLCASSFPPTGSTDTQYFGPGTRLTVL.

CDR3 sequence: CASSLVTRQGVTEAFF. The CDR3 coding sequence is TGTGCCAGCAGCTTAGTAACTAGACAGGGGGTCACTGAAGCTTTCTTT. This chain connects TRBV7-8 to TRBJ1-1; 9 positions match TRBD1. J was trimmed by 4 bases and V by 1 base; bases with no gene match: 7. The CDR3 length is 16 residues. The V gene's germline CDR1 is SGHVS and CDR2 FQNEAQ.

The rearrangement uses TRBV18 and TRBJ2-4, with TRBD2 identical over 7 bases. The germline gives CDR1 KGHSH, CDR2 LQKENI. The CDR3 has 19 amino acids. J lost 0 bases, V lost 4 bases, and 15 bases had no gene match. Here the CDR3 reads CASSLFGRADPRAKNIQYF. CDR3 nucleotide sequence: TGTGCCAGCTCACTTTTTGGGAGGGCCGATCCCCGAGCCAAAAACATTCAGTACTTC.

The gene calls are TRBV5-4 and TRBJ2-7; D is ambiguous. CDR3 length equals 13 residues. Looked up from germline, CDR1 is SGHNT and CDR2 is YYREEE (reference sequence). Trimming removed 0 bases from V and 7 bases from J, with 11 bases in between. CDR3 residues: CASSLVLGEEQYF. CDR3 sequence (DNA): TGTGCCAGCAGCTTGGTCCTGGGCGAGGAGCAGTACTTC.

The V call is TRBV5-4, the J call TRBJ2-3; no definite D call. Germline CDR1 is SGHNT and CDR2 is YYREEE (reference sequence). Between the trimmed V and J ends, which lost 0 bases and 6 bases, there was a span of 11 bases. The CDR3 has 14 amino acids. Written as DNA, the CDR3 is TGTGCCAGCAGCTTGGGTCAGTCTCAGGATACGCAGTATTTT. Translating it yields CASSLGQSQDTQYF.

The genes are TRBV27 and TRBJ2-7; the D is unclear. Germline V gene lookup returns CDR1 MNHEY and CDR2 SMNVEV (reference sequence). The CDR3 runs 14 residues. Trimming cost V 5 bases and J 6 bases, with 17 bases left between them. The CDR3 spells CASSLLSYSPEQYF. CDR3 sequence (DNA): TGTGCCAGCAGTCTCCTAAGCTATTCTCCCGAGCAGTACTTC.

The chain employs TRBV19 and TRBJ2-1; unclear D gene. V lost 5 bases, J lost 0 bases, and 11 bases lay in between. CDR1 is LNHDA, CDR2 SQIVND, per germline (reference sequence). The CDR3 is 15 residues long. CDR3 in DNA: TGTGCCAGTAGTCCTTCCTTGGCCTCCTACAATGAGCAGTTCTTC. This sequence encodes CASSPSLASYNEQFF.

This chain links TRBV7-9 with TRBJ1-1, with D perhaps TRBD1 (6 bases). V lost 0 bases, J lost 0 bases, and 8 bases lay in between. Germline loops: CDR1 SEHNR, CDR2 FQNEAQ (reference sequence). The CDR3 length is 15 residues. The CDR3: CASSLAAGVNTEAFF. The CDR3 nucleotides read TGTGCCAGCAGCTTAGCGGCAGGGGTGAACACTGAAGCTTTCTTT.

The CDR3 nucleotides read TGTGCCAGCTCGCTCATAAACGGACAGGGATTGAACACTGAAGCTTTCTTT. As protein: CASSLINGQGLNTEAFF. This chain uses TRBV18 with TRBJ1-1, with 8 bases lining up with TRBD1. This CDR3 is 17 amino acids long. CDR1 and CDR2 from the germline V gene are KGHSH and LQKENI. J gave up 0 bases and V 6 bases, and 12 bases lay outside the gene matches. Supplemented by reference TRBV18 and TRBJ1-1, the full variable domain reads NAGVMQNPRHLVRRRGQEARLRCSPMKGHSHVYWYRQLPEEGLKFMVYLQKENIIDESGMPKERFSAEFPKEGPSILRIQQVVRGDSAAYFCASSLINGQGLNTEAFFGQGTRLTVV.

The chain combines TRBV7-2 with TRBJ1-1; D may be TRBD1 (6 bases). V lost 8 bases and J lost 1, with 8 bases in between. Germline V lookup: CDR1 SGHTA, CDR2 FQGNSA. This CDR3 contains 12 residues. The CDR3, as DNA: TGTGCCAGCGGGGGCCGGAACACTGAAGCTTTCTTT. Translating gives CASGGRNTEAFF.

This clone was counted a single time. The chain uses TRBV5-6 and TRBJ1-2; possible D gene TRBD1, 5 bases. The germline CDR1 and CDR2 sequences are SGHDT and YYEEEE. The CDR3 is 14 amino acids. V lost 0 bases and J lost 4, with 10 bases in between. The CDR3 DNA follows: TGTGCCAGCAGCTTGGAAGGGGCGCGCTATGGCTACACCTTC. Its translation is CASSLEGARYGYTF. The full variable domain, completed using reference TRBV5-6 and TRBJ1-2, is DAGVTQSPTHLIKTRGQQVTLRCSPKSGHDTVSWYQQALGQGPQFIFQYYEEEERQRGNFPDRFSGHQFPNYSSELNVNALLLGDSALYLCASSLEGARYGYTFGSGTRLTVV.

This chain uses TRBV2 with TRBJ1-1; D is ambiguous. V was cut by 7 bases and J by 2 bases, with 11 bases left in between. Germline assignment: CDR1 SNHLY and CDR2 FYNNEI. The CDR3 contains 13 residues. CDR3 residues: CASIDDFNTEAFF. In DNA, the CDR3 is TGTGCCAGCATCGACGACTTCAACACTGAAGCTTTCTTT. The full variable domain, completed using reference TRBV2 and TRBJ1-1, is EPEVTQTPSHQVTQMGQEVILRCVPISNHLYFYWYRQILGQKVEFLVSFYNNEISEKSEIFDDQFSVERPDGSNFTLKIRSTKLEDSAMYFCASIDDFNTEAFFGQGTRLTVV.

The gene calls are TRBV7-9 and TRBJ2-7; 8 nucleotides match TRBD1. Trimming removed 5 bases from V and 9 bases from J; junction bases left unmatched: 3. CDR1 is SEHNR and CDR2 is FQNEAQ in the germline V gene (reference sequence). This CDR3 region has 11 residues. CDR3 nucleotides: TGTGCCAGCAGCGAGACAGGGGTGCAGTACTTC. As protein: CASSETGVQYF.

The V and J genes are TRBV6-6 and TRBJ1-1; D is perhaps TRBD1 (5 bases). Germline V gives CDR1 MNHNY, CDR2 SVGAGI (reference sequence). The CDR3 has 15 amino acids. V was trimmed by 6 bases and J by 0 bases, leaving 14 bases between them. CDR3 amino acids: CASRPLTVMNTEAFF. CDR3 sequence (DNA): TGTGCCAGCAGACCCTTGACAGTTATGAACACTGAAGCTTTCTTT.

The CDR3 DNA follows: TGTGCCAGCAGCTTACGGACAGGGTACGAGCAGTACTTC. Its translation is CASSLRTGYEQYF. The gene calls are TRBV11-2 and TRBJ2-7, with 8 bases lining up with TRBD1. J was trimmed by 4 bases and V by 2 bases; bases with no gene match: 1. The CDR3 sequence is 13 residues long. The germline gives CDR1 SGHAT, CDR2 FQNNGV.

The chain recombines TRBV25-1 with TRBJ2-7, with TRBD1 matching 10 bases. Germline trimming cut 6 bases from V and 1 base from J; bases unmatched to any gene: 6. The CDR3 loop spans 15 amino acids. Germline V gene sequence: CDR1 MGHDK, CDR2 SYGVNS. This CDR3 is CASRTSGQGSYEQYF. The CDR3 bases are TGTGCCAGCAGGACCTCGGGACAGGGGTCCTACGAGCAGTACTTC.

V and J are TRBV7-2 and TRBJ1-1, with D possibly TRBD1 on 6 matching bases. V was trimmed by 5 bases and J by 4 bases, leaving 14 bases between them. Germline V gene data show CDR1 as SGHTA and CDR2 as FQGNSA. This CDR3 is 14 amino acids long. DNA of the CDR3: TGTGCCAGCAGCACACAGGGTGCAGGCACTGAAGCTTTCTTT. This encodes CASSTQGAGTEAFF.

The table lists this clone with a few counts. Other DNA sequences within the sample encode an identical CDR3. The rearrangement links TRBV5-1 to TRBJ2-7; D not certain. The V gene's germline CDR1 is SGHRS and CDR2 YFSETQ. This CDR3 has 14 amino acids. Trimming cost V 0 bases and J 2 bases, with 9 bases left between them. The CDR3, as DNA: TGCGCCAGCAGCTTGGTAGTCTCTCCCTACGAGCAGTACTTC. This translates into CASSLVVSPYEQYF.